This TCR beta chain was captured in a study of blood T cell repertoires in COVID-19. For the study at large: Material from acute and convalescent COVID-19 was sourced from the United States, Italy and Spain. PBMCs, B-cell-depleted T cells, or T cells were the source of the cDNA or gDNA that made up the material.

Study processing details: Estimated nucleated cell counts came from reference gene primer amplification. The repertoire was sequenced with immunoSEQ multiplex PCR; TCRdb's copy has only in-frame clones and lacks some. The DNA gave D and trimming, while V, J and clone size come from that table. The sample contains about 110,000 clones, 80% to 90% of which appear only once. V was trimmed by 4 bases and J by 1 base, leaving 14 bases between them. CDR1 is SQVTM, CDR2 ANQGSEA, per germline. The CDR3 runs to 15 residues. Sequenced input: peripheral blood. The source is a man aged 40-49 years with acute or convalescent COVID-19. The V call is TRBV29-1, the J call TRBJ2-4; tentative D call: TRBD2 (7 bases). Here the CDR3 reads CSVVGGARAKNIQYF. The CDR3 bases are TGCAGCGTTGTAGGGGGGGCCAGGGCCAAAAACATTCAGTACTTC. Full variable domain (missing parts from reference TRBV29-1 and TRBJ2-4): SAVISQKPSRDICQRGTSLTIQCQVDSQVTMMFWYRQQPGQSLTLIATANQGSEATYESGFVIDKFPISRPNLTFSTLTVSNMSPEDSSIYLCSVVGGARAKNIQYFGAGTRLSVL.